The rows below give T cell receptor beta chains drawn from one sample of a study of shared clonotypes between healthy human individuals. The assay was immunoSEQ multiplex PCR, and TCRdb's table has in-frame clones only and misses some. The sample records around 610,000 clones, 95% to 97% being singletons. The sequenced sample consisted of naive CD8+ T cells sorted from blood. The origin of the receptors is a woman in her 30s in good health. The CDR3 runs from the conserved cysteine through the conserved F or W. D genes are given only for firm matches. Clone sizes are given selectively: once, few, many, or a class where the clone is expanded.

TRBJ2-7,.,TRBV5-8,.,TGTGCCAGCAGCCAACCAAGGACGGCCTACGAGCAGTACTTC,CASSQPRTAYEQYF
TRBJ2-5,.,TRBV28,.,TGTGCCAGCAGGCCCCGCAGGGAGGCGGCAAAGACCCAGTACTTC,CASRPRREAAKTQYF
TRBJ2-1,TRBD2,TRBV27,.,TGTGCCAGCACACCCGGGACTAGGGATTTCAATGAGCAGTTCTTC,CASTPGTRDFNEQFF
TRBJ1-2,.,TRBV4-1,.,TGCGCCAGCAGCCAACTGCCTATGGGTCGGGCTGGCTACACCTTC,CASSQLPMGRAGYTF
TRBJ2-7,.,TRBV9,.,TGTGCCAGCAGCCCGGGGTCCATAAAAAACTACGAGCAGTACTTC,CASSPGSIKNYEQYF
TRBJ2-7,TRBD1,TRBV28,once,TGTGCCAGCAGGGGGACAGGGCGGTTCTACGAGCAGTACTTC,CASRGTGRFYEQYF
TRBJ2-6,.,TRBV28,.,TGTGCCAGCAGTCCCATTCTCCTCTCTGGGGCCAACGTCCTGACTTTC,CASSPILLSGANVLTF
TRBJ2-5,TRBD2,TRBV5-4,.,TGTGCCAGCAGCTTGCAACTAGCGGGAGAAGAGACCCAGTACTTC,CASSLQLAGEETQYF
TRBJ2-3,.,TRBV27,.,TGTGCCAGCAGTTTAGGAGGGTCTGGAGATACGCAGTATTTT,CASSLGGSGDTQYF
TRBJ1-1,TRBD1,TRBV6-6,.,TGTGCCAGCAGTTCCAACCCCAACAGGGGGCTAAGTGAAGCTTTCTTT,CASSSNPNRGLSEAFF
TRBJ1-2,.,TRBV6-5,.,TGTGCCAGAAGCATTTACTATGGCTACACCTTC,CARSIYYGYTF
TRBJ2-5,.,TRBV7-9,.,TGTGCCAGCAGCGCCACTAGTGGCGAGACCCAGTACTTC,CASSATSGETQYF
TRBJ2-7,.,TRBV27,.,TGTGCCAGCAGTTTATCGTGGGGGAACAACGAGCAGTACTTC,CASSLSWGNNEQYF
TRBJ2-3,TRBD2,TRBV9,.,TGTGCCAGCAGCGTAGGGCTAGCGGGGGATACGCAGTATTTT,CASSVGLAGDTQYF
TRBJ1-5,TRBD1,TRBV7-9,.,TGTGCCAGCAGCTTAGGGACAGGGGGGGATCAGCCCCAGCATTTT,CASSLGTGGDQPQHF
TRBJ2-5,.,TRBV19,.,TGTGCCAGTAGTATTGAAGTCCAAGAGACCCAGTACTTC,CASSIEVQETQYF
TRBJ2-3,TRBD1,TRBV6-1,.,TGTGCCAGCAACCATCCGGGACAGGGTCCGACGCAGTATTTT,CASNHPGQGPTQYF
TRBJ1-1,.,TRBV5-4,.,TGTGCCAGCAGCTTGGGGGGGGCCGGTGAAGCTTTCTTT,CASSLGGAGEAFF
TRBJ2-1,.,TRBV7-9,.,TGTGCCAGCAGCTTTCCCGCGAACTCCTACAATGAGCAGTTCTTC,CASSFPANSYNEQFF
TRBJ2-3,TRBD2,TRBV11-2,.,TGTGCCAGCAGCTTAGTCCTCGTAGCGGGATTAAGCACAGATACGCAGTATTTT,CASSLVLVAGLSTDTQYF
TRBJ1-1,TRBD1,TRBV6-5,.,TGTGCCAGCAGACAGACAGGGGGCATCACTGAAGCTTTCTTT,CASRQTGGITEAFF
TRBJ2-7,.,TRBV5-4,.,TGTGCCAGCAGCCCCGAGGGGCGAGACGAGCAGTACTTC,CASSPEGRDEQYF
TRBJ1-1,TRBD1,TRBV28,.,TGTGCCAGCAGATTGCTGTTCTCCGGGACAGGGACCACTGAAGCTTTCTTT,CASRLLFSGTGTTEAFF
TRBJ1-5,.,TRBV9,.,TGTGCCAGCAGCGTAGACGGAGGACAGCCCCAGCATTTT,CASSVDGGQPQHF
TRBJ1-1,.,TRBV27,.,TGTGCCAGCAGTTTACTGGCTGGCGCTGAAGCTTTCTTT,CASSLLAGAEAFF
TRBJ2-2,.,TRBV6-5,.,TGTGCCAGCAGTTACTCAAGGGCCGGGGAGCTGTTTTTT,CASSYSRAGELFF
TRBJ2-7,.,TRBV9,once,TGTGCCAGCAGCGAGGGAACCCGCTACGAGCAGTACTTC,CASSEGTRYEQYF
TRBJ2-2,TRBD1,TRBV29-1,.,TGCAGCGGACTCTGGACAGGGAGCACCGGGGAGCTGTTTTTT,CSGLWTGSTGELFF
TRBJ2-2,.,TRBV9,.,TGTGCCAGCAGCGTAGAGAGTCCCGGGGAGCTGTTTTTT,CASSVESPGELFF
TRBJ1-2,.,TRBV7-9,.,TGTGCCAGCGAGGAAGGGGACTATGGCTACACCTTC,CASEEGDYGYTF
TRBJ2-1,.,TRBV27,.,TGTGCCAGCAGTTTAAAGTTGGGCTCCTACAATGAGCAGTTCTTC,CASSLKLGSYNEQFF
TRBJ2-7,.,TRBV14,.,TGTGCCAGCAGCCAAGCACAGGGTGGTGAGCAGTACTTC,CASSQAQGGEQYF
TRBJ2-2,.,TRBV4-1,once,TGCGCCAGCAGCCAATCCGGGGAGCTGTTTTTT,CASSQSGELFF
TRBJ2-3,.,TRBV7-2,.,TGTGCCAGCAGCTCAGGACGGGACTTCACAGATACGCAGTATTTT,CASSSGRDFTDTQYF
TRBJ1-1,.,TRBV6-5,.,TGTGCCAGCAGTAACCCAGAAAACACTGAAGCTTTCTTT,CASSNPENTEAFF
TRBJ2-7,.,TRBV27,.,TGTGCCAGCAGTTTATCTGGGGGCTACGAGCAGTACTTC,CASSLSGGYEQYF
TRBJ1-5,.,TRBV28,.,TGTGCCAGCAGTTTAGTTGTCCACGAGGCCCAGCCCCAGCATTTT,CASSLVVHEAQPQHF
TRBJ2-1,TRBD2,TRBV9,.,TGTGCCAGCAGCGTAGGACTAGCGAATGAGCAGTTCTTC,CASSVGLANEQFF
TRBJ2-2,.,TRBV9,.,TGTGCCAGCAGCGAACAAACTAAATCAAACACCGGGGAGCTGTTTTTT,CASSEQTKSNTGELFF
TRBJ2-3,.,TRBV7-9,.,TGTGCCAGCAGCGAACGGGACTCCACAGATACGCAGTATTTT,CASSERDSTDTQYF
TRBJ1-5,.,TRBV7-9,.,TGTGCCAGCAGCAAGAGCAATCAGCCCCAGCATTTT,CASSKSNQPQHF
TRBJ1-2,.,TRBV11-2,.,TGTGCCAGCAGCTTAGGGGGCGCAGGCTATGGCTACACCTTC,CASSLGGAGYGYTF